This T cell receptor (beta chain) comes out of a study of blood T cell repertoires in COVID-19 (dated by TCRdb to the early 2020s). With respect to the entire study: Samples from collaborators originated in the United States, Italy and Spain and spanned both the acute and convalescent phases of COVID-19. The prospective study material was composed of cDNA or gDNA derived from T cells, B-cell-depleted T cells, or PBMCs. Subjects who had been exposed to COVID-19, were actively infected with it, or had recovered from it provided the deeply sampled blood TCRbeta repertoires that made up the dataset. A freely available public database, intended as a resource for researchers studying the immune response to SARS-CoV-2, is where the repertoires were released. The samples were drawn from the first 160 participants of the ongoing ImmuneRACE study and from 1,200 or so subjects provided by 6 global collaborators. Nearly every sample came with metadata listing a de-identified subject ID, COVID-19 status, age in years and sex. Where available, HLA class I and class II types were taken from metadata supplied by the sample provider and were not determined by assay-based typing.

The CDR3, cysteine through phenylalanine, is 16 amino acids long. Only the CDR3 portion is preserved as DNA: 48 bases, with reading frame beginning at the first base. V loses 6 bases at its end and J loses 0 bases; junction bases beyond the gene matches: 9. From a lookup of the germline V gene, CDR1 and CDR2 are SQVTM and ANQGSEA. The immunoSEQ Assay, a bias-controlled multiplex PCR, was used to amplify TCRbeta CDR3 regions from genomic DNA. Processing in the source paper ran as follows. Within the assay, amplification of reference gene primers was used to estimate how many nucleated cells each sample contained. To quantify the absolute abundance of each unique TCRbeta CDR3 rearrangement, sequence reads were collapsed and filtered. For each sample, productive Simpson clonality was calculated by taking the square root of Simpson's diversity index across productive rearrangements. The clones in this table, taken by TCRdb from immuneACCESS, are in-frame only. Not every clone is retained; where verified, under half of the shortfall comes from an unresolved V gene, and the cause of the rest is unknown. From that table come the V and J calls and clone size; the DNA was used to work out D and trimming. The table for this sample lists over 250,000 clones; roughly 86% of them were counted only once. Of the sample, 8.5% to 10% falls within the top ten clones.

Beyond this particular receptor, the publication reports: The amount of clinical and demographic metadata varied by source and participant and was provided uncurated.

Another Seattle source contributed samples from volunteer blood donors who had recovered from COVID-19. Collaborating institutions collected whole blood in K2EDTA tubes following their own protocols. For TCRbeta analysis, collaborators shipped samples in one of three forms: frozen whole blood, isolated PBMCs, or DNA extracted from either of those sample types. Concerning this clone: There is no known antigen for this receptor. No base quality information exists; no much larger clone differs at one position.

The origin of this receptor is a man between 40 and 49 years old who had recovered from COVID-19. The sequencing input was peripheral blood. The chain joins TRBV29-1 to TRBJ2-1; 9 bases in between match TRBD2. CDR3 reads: CSVRGGRQSSYNEQFF. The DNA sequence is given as TGCAGCGTGCGGGGGGGGAGGCAGAGCTCCTACAATGAGCAGTTCTTC.